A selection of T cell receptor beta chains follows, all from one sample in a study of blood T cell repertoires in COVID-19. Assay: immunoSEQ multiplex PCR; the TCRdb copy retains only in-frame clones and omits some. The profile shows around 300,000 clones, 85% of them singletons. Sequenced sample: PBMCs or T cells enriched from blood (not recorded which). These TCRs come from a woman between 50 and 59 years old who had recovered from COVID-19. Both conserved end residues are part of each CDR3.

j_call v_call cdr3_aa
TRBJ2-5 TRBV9 CASSPRPGTDQETQYF
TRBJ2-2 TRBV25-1 CASETGGYTGELFF
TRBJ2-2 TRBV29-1 CSVVTRNTGELFF
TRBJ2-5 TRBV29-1 CSVVLGGGIQETQYF
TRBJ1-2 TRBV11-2 CASSLDRTNYGYTF
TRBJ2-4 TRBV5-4 CASSFRGKNIQYF
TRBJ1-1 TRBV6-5 CASRWGQNTEAFF
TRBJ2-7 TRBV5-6 CASSSLRTVSYEQYF
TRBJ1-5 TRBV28 CAGRGSNQPQHF
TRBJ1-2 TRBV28 CASSWDRRTGYTF
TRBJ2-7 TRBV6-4 CVTAGTLQYF
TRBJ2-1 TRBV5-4 CASSLMTAGRNEQFF
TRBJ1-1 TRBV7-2 CASSLTENTEAFF
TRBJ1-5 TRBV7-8 CASSPSLDQPQHF
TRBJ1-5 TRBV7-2 CASSSNNQPQHF
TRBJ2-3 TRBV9 CASSVAGQAPDTQYF
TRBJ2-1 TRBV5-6 CASSLIRYNEQFF
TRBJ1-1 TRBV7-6 CASSPRTRTEAFF
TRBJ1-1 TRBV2 CASSPRWDTEAFF
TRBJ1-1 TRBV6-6 CASSLLGDRGQGTEAFF
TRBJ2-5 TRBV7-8 CASSPGLDGTQYF
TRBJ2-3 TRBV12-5 CASAWGGRGDTQYF
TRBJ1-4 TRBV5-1 CASSPNIGQANEKLFF
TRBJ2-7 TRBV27 CASSYGVEVYEQYF
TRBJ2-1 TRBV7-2 CASSPLLTVAGNEQFF
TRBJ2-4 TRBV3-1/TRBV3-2 CASSQFGTSGRGGAKNIQYF
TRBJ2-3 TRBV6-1 CASSDGLAANTDTQYF
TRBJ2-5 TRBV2 CASSASGGARGETQYF
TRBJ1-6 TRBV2 CAGGQGNSPLHF
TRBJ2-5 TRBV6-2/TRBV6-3 CASSHSPGLAGEGETQYF
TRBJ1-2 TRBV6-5 CASRGHLEDGYTF
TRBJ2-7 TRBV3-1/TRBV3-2 CASSQDAGGPYEQYF